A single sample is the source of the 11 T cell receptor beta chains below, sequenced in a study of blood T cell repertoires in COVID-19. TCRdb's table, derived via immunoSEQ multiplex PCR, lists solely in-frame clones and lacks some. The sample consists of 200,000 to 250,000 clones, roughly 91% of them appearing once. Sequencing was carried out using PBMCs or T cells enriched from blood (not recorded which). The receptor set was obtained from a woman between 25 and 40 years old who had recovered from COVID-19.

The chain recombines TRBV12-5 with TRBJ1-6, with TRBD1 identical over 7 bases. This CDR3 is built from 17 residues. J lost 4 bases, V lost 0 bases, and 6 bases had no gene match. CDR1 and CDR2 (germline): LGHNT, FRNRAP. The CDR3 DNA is TGTGCTAGTGGTTTGGTACTTGGGACAGAGTATAATTCACCCCTCCACTTT. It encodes CASGLVLGTEYNSPLHF.

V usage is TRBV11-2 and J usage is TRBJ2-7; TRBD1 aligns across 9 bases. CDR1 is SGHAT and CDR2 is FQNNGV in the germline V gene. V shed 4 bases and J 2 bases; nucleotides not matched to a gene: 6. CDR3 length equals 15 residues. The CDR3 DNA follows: TGTGCCAGCAGCTCGTACCGGGACAGGGCCTACGAGCAGTACTTC. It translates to CASSSYRDRAYEQYF.

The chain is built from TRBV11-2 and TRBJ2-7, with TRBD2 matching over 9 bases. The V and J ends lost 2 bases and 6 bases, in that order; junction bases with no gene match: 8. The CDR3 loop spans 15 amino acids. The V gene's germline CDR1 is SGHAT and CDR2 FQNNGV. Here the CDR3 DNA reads TGTGCCAGCAGCTTAAGGTTAGCGGGAGATCTCGAGCAGTACTTC. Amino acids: CASSLRLAGDLEQYF.

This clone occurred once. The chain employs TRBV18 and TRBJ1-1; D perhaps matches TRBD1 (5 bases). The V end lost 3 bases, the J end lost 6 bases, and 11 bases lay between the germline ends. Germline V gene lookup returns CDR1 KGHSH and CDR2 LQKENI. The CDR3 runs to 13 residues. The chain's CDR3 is CASSPSGRAEAFF. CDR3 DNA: TGTGCCAGCTCACCCTCAGGGCGCGCTGAAGCTTTCTTT.

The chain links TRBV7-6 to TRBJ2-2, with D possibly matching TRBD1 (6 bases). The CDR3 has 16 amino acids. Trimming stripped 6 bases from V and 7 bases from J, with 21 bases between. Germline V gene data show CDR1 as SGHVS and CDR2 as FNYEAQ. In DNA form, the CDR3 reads TGTGCCAGCAGTCCCCTCGGCTGGGGGCTGGTCGGGGAGCTGTTTTTT. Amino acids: CASSPLGWGLVGELFF.

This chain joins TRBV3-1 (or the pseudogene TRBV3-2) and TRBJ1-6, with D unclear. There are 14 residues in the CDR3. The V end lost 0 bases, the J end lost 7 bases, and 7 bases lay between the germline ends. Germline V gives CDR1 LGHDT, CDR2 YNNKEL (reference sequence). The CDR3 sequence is CASSQDSGNSPLHF. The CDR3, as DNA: TGTGCCAGCAGCCAAGATTCGGGGAATTCACCCCTCCACTTT.

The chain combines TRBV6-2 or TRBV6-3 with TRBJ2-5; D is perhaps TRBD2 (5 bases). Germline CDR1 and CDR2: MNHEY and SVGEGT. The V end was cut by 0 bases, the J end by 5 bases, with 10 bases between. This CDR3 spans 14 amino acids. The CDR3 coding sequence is TGTGCCAGCAGTTACTCGAATCCGGGGGAGACCCAGTACTTC. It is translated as CASSYSNPGETQYF.

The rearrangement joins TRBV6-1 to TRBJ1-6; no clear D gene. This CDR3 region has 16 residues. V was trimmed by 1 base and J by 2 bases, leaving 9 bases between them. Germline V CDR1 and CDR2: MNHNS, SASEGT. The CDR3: CASSEVGGTYNSPLHF. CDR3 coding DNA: TGTGCCAGCAGTGAAGTCGGAGGCACCTATAATTCACCCCTCCACTTT.

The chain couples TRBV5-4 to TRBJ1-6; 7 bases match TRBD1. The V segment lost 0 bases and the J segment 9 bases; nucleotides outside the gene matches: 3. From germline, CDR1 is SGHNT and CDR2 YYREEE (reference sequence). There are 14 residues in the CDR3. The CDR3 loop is CASSLGDSGSPLHF. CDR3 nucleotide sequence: TGTGCCAGCAGCTTGGGGGACAGCGGTTCACCCCTCCACTTT.

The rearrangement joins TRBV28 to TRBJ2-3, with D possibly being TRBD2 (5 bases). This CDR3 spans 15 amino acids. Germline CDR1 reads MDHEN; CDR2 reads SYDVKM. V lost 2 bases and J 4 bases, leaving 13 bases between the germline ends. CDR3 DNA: TGTGCCAGCAGTTTAAGAACGGGAAGGGCAGATACGCAGTATTTT. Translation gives CASSLRTGRADTQYF.

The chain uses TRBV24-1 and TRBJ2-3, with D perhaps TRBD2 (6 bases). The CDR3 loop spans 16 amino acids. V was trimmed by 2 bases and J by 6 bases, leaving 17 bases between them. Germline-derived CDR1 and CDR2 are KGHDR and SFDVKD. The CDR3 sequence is CATSDSGLYPSDTQYF. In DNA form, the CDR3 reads TGTGCCACCAGTGATTCGGGACTCTACCCCTCGGATACGCAGTATTTT.